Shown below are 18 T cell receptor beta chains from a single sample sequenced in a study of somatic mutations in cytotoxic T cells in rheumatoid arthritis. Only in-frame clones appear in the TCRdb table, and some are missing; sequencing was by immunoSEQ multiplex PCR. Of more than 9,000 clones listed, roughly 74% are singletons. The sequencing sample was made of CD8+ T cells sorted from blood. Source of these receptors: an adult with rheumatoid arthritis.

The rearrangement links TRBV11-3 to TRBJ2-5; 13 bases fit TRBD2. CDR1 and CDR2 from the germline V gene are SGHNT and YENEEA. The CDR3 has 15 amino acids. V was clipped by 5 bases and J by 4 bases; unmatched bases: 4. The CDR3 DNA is TGTGCCAGCAGCCTCCGGACTAGCGGGGGAGAGACCCAGTACTTC. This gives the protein CASSLRTSGGETQYF.

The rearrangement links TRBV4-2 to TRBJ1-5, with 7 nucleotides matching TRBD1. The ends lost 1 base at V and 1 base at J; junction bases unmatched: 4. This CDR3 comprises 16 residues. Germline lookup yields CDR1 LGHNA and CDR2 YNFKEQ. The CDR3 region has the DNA TGTGCCAGCAGCCAAGTTTTGACAGGGAGCAATCAGCCCCAGCATTTT. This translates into CASSQVLTGSNQPQHF.

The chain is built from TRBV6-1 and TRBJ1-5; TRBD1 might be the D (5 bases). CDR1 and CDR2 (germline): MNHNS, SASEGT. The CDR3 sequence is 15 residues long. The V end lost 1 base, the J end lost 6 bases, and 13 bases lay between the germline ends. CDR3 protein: CASSEEEGGGQPQHF. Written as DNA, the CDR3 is TGTGCCAGCAGTGAAGAGGAGGGCGGGGGTCAGCCCCAGCATTTT.

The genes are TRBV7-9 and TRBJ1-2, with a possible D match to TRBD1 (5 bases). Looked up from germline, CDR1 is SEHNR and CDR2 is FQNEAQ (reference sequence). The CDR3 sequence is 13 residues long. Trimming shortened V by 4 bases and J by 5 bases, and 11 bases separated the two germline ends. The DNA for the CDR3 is TGTGCCAGCAGCTCATCAGGGATATATGGCTACACCTTC. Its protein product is CASSSSGIYGYTF.

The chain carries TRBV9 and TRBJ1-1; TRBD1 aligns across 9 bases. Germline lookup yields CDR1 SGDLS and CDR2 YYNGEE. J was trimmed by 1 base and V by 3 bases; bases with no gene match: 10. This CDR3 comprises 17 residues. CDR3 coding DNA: TGTGCCAGCAGCGACCCCCGGACAGGGGCGGCGAACACTGAAGCTTTCTTT. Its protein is CASSDPRTGAANTEAFF.

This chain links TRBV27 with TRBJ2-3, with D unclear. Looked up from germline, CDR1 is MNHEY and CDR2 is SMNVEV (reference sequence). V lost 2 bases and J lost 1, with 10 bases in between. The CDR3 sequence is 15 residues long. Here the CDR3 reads CASSLNRKGTDTQYF. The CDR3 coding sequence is TGTGCCAGCAGTTTAAATAGGAAGGGCACAGATACGCAGTATTTT.

The CDR3 sequence: CASSLSDSGANVLTF. CDR3 nucleotide sequence: TGTGCCAGCAGCTTATCAGACTCTGGGGCCAACGTCCTGACTTTC. The chain employs TRBV13 and TRBJ2-6; D unclear. The CDR3 spans 15 residues. Trimming took off 2 bases at V and 0 bases at J, with 5 bases between the two ends. The V gene's germline CDR1 is PRHDT and CDR2 FYEKMQ (reference sequence).

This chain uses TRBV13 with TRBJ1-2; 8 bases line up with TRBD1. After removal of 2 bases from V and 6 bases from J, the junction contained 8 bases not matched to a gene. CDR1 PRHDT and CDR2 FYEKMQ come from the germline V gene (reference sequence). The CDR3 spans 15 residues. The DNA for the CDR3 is TGTGCCAGCAGCTTACTCCAGGGGGCTTTGAATGGCTACACCTTC. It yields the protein CASSLLQGALNGYTF.

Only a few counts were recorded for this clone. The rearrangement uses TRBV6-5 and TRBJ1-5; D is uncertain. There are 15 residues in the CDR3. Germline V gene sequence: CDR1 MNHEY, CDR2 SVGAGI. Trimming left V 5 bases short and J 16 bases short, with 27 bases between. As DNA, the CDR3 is TGTGCCAGCAGTCCATTTCACCACGGACCTCAAGTCCCCCATTTT. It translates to CASSPFHHGPQVPHF.

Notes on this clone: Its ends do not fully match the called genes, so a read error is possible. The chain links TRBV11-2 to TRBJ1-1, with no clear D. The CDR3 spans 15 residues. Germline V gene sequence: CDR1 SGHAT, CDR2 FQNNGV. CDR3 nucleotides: TGTGCCAGCACCTTCGGCGAGATGTTGAACTCTGAAGCTTTCTTT. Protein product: CASTFGEMLNSEAFF.

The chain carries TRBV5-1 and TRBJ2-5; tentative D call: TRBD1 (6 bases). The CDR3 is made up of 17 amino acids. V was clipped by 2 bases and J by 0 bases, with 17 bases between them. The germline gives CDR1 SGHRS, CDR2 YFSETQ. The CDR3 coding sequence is TGCGCCAGCAGCTTTCCGGGACACGAGCCTTACCAAGAGACCCAGTACTTC. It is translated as CASSFPGHEPYQETQYF.

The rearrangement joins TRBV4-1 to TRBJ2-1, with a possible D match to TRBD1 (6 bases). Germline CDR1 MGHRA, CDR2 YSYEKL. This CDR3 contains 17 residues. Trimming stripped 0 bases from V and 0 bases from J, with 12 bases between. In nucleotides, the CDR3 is TGCGCCAGCAGCCAAGACCCTACAGGGATCTCCTACAATGAGCAGTTCTTC. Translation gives CASSQDPTGISYNEQFF.

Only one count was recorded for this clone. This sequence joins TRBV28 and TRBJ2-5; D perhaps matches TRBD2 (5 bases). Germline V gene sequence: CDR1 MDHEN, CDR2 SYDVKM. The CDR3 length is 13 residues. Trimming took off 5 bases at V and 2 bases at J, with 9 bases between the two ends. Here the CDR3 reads CASSRRGQETQYF. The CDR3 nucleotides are TGTGCCAGCAGTCGCCGGGGACAAGAGACCCAGTACTTC.

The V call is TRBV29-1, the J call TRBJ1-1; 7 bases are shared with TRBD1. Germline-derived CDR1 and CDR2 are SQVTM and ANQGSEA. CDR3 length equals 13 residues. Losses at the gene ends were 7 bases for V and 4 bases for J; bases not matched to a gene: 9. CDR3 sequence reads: CSGQGWTSTEAFF. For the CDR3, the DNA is TGCAGCGGACAGGGTTGGACGAGCACTGAAGCTTTCTTT.

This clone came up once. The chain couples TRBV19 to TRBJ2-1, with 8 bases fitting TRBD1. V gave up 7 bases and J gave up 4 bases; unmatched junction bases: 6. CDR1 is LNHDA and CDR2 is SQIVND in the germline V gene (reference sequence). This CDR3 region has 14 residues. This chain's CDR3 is CASTRTGTYNEQFF. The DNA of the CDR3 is TGTGCCAGTACCCGGACAGGGACTTACAATGAGCAGTTCTTC.

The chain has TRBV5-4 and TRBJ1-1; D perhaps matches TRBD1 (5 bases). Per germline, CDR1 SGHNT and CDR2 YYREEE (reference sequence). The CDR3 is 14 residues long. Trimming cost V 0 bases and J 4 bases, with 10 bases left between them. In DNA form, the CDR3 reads TGTGCCAGCAGCTTGGGTCGGGGGTTCACTGAAGCTTTCTTT. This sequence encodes CASSLGRGFTEAFF.

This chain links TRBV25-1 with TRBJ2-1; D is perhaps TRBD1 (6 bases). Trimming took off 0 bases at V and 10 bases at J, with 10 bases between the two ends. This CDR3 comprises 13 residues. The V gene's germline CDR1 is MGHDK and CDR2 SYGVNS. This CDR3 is CASSEYRGTEQFF. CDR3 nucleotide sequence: TGTGCCAGCAGTGAATATAGGGGGACAGAGCAGTTCTTC.

The DNA for the CDR3 is TGTGCCAGCAGTTACTCGACGGACAGGATCACTGAAGCTTTCTTT. The encoded protein is CASSYSTDRITEAFF. The J gene is TRBJ1-1, the V gene TRBV6-5; 7 nucleotides match TRBD1. The germline CDR1 and CDR2 sequences are MNHEY and SVGAGI. J lost 4 bases, V lost 0 bases, and 5 bases had no gene match. The CDR3 is 15 residues long.